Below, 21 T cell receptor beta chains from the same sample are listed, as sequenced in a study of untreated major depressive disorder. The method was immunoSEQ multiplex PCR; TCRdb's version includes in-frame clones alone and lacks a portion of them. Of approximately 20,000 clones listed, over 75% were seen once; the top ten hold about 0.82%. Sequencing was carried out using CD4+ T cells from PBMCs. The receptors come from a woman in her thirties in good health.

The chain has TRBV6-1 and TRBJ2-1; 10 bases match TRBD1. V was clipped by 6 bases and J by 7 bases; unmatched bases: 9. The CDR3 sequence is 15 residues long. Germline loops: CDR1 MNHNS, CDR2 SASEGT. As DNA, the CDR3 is TGTGCCAGCAGCAAGGGACAGGGGCTCTCAAATGAGCAGTTCTTC. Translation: CASSKGQGLSNEQFF.

CDR3 sequence reads: CASSGGQAGHNEQFF. DNA of the CDR3: TGTGCCAGCAGCGGGGGACAGGCTGGGCACAATGAGCAGTTCTTC. V gene TRBV9 combines with J gene TRBJ2-1; TRBD1 matches 8 bases. Per germline, CDR1 SGDLS and CDR2 YYNGEE. The CDR3 consists of 15 residues. With 3 bases clipped from V and 5 bases from J, the junction kept 7 bases outside the gene matches.

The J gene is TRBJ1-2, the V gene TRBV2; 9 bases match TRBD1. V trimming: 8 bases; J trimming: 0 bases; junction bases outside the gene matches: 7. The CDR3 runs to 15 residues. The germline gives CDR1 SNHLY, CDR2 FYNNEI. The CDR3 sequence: CASVRNRGPNYGYTF. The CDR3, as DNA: TGTGCCAGCGTCCGTAACAGGGGGCCTAACTATGGCTACACCTTC.

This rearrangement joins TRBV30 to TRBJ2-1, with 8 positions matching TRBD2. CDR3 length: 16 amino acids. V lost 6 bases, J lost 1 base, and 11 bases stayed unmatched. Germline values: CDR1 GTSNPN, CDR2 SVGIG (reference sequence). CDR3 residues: CACFSGLAGSYNEQFF. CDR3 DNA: TGTGCCTGTTTCTCTGGGCTAGCGGGTTCCTACAATGAGCAGTTCTTC.

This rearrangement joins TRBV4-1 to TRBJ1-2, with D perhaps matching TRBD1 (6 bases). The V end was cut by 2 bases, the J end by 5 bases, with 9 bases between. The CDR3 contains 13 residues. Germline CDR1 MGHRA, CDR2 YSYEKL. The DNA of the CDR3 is TGCGCCAGCAGCCAAACAGGGCGGTATGGCTACACCTTC. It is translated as CASSQTGRYGYTF.

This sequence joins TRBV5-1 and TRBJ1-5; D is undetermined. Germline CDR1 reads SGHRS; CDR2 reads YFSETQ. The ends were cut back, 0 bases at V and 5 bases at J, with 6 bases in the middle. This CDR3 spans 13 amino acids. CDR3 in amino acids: CASSLGPDQPQHF. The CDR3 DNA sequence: TGCGCCAGCAGCTTGGGCCCTGATCAGCCCCAGCATTTT.

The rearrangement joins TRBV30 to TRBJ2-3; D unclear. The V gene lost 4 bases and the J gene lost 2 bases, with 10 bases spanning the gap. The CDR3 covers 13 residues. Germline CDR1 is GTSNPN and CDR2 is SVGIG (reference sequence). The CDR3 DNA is TGTGCCTGGATGGGCGTTTACACAGATACGCAGTATTTT. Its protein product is CAWMGVYTDTQYF.

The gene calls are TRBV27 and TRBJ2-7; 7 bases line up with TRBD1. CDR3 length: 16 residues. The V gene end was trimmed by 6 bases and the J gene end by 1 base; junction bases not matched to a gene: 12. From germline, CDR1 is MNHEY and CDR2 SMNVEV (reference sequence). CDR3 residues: CASRNQGTARSYEQYF. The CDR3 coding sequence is TGTGCCAGCAGGAACCAGGGGACAGCCAGGTCCTACGAGCAGTACTTC.

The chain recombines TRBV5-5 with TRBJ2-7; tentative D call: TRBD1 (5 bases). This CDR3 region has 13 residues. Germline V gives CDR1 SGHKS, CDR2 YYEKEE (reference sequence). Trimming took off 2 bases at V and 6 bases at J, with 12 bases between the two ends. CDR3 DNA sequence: TGTGCCAGCAGCTTTAGGGGTCCCTCCGAGCAGTACTTC. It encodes CASSFRGPSEQYF. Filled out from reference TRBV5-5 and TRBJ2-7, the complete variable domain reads DAGVTQSPTHLIKTRGQQVTLRCSPISGHKSVSWYQQVLGQGPQFIFQYYEKEERGRGNFPDRFSARQFPNYSSELNVNALLLGDSALYLCASSFRGPSEQYFGPGTRLTVT.

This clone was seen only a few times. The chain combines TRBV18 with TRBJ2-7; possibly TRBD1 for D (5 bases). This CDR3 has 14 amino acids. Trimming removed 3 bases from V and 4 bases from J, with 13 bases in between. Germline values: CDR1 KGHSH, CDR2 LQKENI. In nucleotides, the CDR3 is TGTGCCAGCTCACCGCCCACTGGGGCATACGAGCAGTACTTC. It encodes CASSPPTGAYEQYF.

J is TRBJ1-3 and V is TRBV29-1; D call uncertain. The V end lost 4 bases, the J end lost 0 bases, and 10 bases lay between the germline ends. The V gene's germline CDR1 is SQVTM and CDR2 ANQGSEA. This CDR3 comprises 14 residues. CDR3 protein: CSVGGGYSGNTIYF. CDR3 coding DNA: TGCAGCGTTGGGGGAGGATACTCTGGAAACACCATATATTTT. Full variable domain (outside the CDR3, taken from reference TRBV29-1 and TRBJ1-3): SAVISQKPSRDICQRGTSLTIQCQVDSQVTMMFWYRQQPGQSLTLIATANQGSEATYESGFVIDKFPISRPNLTFSTLTVSNMSPEDSSIYLCSVGGGYSGNTIYFGEGSWLTVV.

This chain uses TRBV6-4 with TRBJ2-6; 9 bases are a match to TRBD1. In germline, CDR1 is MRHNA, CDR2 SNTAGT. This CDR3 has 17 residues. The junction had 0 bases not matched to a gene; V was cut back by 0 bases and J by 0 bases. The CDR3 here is CASSDSTGGSGANVLTF. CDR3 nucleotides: TGTGCCAGCAGTGACTCGACAGGGGGCTCTGGGGCCAACGTCCTGACTTTC.

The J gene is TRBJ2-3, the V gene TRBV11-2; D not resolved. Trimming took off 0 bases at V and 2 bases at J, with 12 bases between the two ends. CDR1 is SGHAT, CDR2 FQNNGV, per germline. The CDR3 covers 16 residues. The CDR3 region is CASSLDRLGNTDTQYF. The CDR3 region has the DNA TGTGCCAGCAGCTTAGATAGGCTCGGAAACACAGATACGCAGTATTTT. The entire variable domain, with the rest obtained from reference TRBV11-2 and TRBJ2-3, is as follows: EAGVAQSPRYKIIEKRQSVAFWCNPISGHATLYWYQQILGQGPKLLIQFQNNGVVDDSQLPKDRFSAERLKGVDSTLKIQPAKLEDSAVYLCASSLDRLGNTDTQYFGPGTRLTVL.

Here the CDR3 reads CAISVNQGMNTEAFF. The CDR3 region has the DNA TGTGCCATCAGTGTTAATCAGGGGATGAACACTGAAGCTTTCTTT. V gene TRBV10-3 combines with J gene TRBJ1-1, with a tentative D call TRBD1 (6 bases). Germline CDR1 reads ENHRY; CDR2 reads SYGVKD. V shed 4 bases and J shed 0 bases, with 12 bases lying between them. The CDR3 has 15 residues.

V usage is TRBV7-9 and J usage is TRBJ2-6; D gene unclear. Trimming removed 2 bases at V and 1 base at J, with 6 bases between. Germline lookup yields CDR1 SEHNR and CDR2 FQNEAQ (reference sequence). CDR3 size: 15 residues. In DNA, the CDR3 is TGTGCCAGCAGCTTACTAGGGTCTGGGGCCAACGTCCTGACTTTC. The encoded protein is CASSLLGSGANVLTF.

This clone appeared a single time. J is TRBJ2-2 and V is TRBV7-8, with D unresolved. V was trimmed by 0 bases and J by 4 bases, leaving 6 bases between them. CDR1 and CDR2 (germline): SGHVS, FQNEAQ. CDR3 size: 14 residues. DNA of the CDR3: TGTGCCAGCAGCTTAGCTGAGGTCACCGGGGAGCTGTTTTTT. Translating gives CASSLAEVTGELFF. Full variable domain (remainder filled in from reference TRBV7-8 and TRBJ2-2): GAGVSQSPRYKVAKRGQDVALRCDPISGHVSLFWYQQALGQGPEFLTYFQNEAQLDKSGLPSDRFFAERPEGSVSTLKIQRTQQEDSAVYLCASSLAEVTGELFFGEGSRLTVL.

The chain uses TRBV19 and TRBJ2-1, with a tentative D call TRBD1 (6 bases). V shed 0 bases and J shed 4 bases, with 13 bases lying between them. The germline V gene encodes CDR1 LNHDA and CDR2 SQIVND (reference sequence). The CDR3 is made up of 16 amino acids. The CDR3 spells CASSIEAQGPYNEQFF. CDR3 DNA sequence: TGTGCCAGTAGTATAGAGGCACAGGGACCTTACAATGAGCAGTTCTTC.

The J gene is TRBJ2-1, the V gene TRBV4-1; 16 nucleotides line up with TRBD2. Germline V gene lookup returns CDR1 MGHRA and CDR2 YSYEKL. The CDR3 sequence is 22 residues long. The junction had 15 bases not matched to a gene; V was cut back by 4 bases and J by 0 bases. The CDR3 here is CASSLPGLAGGPLSHSYNEQFF. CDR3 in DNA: TGCGCCAGCAGCCTCCCGGGACTAGCGGGAGGGCCTCTTTCTCACTCCTACAATGAGCAGTTCTTC.

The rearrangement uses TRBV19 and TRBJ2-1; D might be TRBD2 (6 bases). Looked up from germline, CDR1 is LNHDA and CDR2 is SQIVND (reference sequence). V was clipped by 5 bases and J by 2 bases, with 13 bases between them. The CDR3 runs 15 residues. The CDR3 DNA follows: TGTGCCAGTAGTGCCCTAGCGTATCCCTACAATGAGCAGTTCTTC. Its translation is CASSALAYPYNEQFF.

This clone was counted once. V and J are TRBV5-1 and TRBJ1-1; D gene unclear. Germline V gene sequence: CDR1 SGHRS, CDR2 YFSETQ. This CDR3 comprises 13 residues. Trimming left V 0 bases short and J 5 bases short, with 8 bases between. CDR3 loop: CASSLGGLTEAFF. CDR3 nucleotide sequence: TGCGCCAGCAGCTTGGGAGGGTTAACTGAAGCTTTCTTT.

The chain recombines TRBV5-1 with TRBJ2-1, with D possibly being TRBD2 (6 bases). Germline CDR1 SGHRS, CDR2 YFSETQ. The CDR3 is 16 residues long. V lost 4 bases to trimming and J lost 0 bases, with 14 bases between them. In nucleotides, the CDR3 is TGCGCCAGCAGCCCCAAACCTAGCGACTCCTACAATGAGCAGTTCTTC. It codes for CASSPKPSDSYNEQFF. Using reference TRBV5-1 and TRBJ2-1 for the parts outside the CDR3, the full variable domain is KAGVTQTPRYLIKTRGQQVTLSCSPISGHRSVSWYQQTPGQGLQFLFEYFSETQRNKGNFPGRFSGRQFSNSRSEMNVSTLELGDSALYLCASSPKPSDSYNEQFFGPGTRLTVL.